Here is one T cell receptor (beta chain) with its context. Original processing notes: How many nucleated cells were present was estimated from reference gene primer amplification. Some clones are missing from TCRdb's copy, which holds only in-frame ones; the method was immunoSEQ multiplex PCR. V and J calls and clone size are copied from that table; D and trimming were computed from the DNA. This sample has under 150,000 clones; 84% occur once, and the top ten carry around 10%. These data come from a study of blood T cell repertoires in COVID-19. The V gene's germline CDR1 is MNHEY and CDR2 SVGEGT. The V end lost 6 bases, the J end lost 4 bases, and 14 bases lay between the germline ends. The CDR3 is 14 amino acids.

The rearrangement links TRBV6-2 or TRBV6-3 to TRBJ2-3; D is perhaps TRBD2 (5 bases). This receptor was taken from an elderly woman in a cohort sampled during active or convalescent COVID-19. The sample was peripheral blood. The CDR3 DNA follows: TGTGCCAGCAGCATGGACGGGGTCCCAGATACGCAGTATTTT. Amino acids: CASSMDGVPDTQYF.